A single TCR beta chain is shown here with its context. Its target is not known. Controls had myeloablative marrow grafts with methotrexate and calcineurin inhibitor, sampled at 1 year. The entry originates in a study of T cells after posttransplantation cyclophosphamide. CDR3 length equals 13 residues. Germline V lookup: CDR1 SGHTA, CDR2 FQGTGA. V shed 3 bases and J shed 5 bases, with 10 bases lying between them. The assay was immunoSEQ multiplex PCR, and TCRdb's table has in-frame clones only and misses some. The repertoire holds roughly 24,000 clones, with more than 80% as singletons. Study results and caveats: Blood and skin or GI T cell repertoires showed limited TRB overlap. Donor CD8+ memory clones often dominated recipient blood repertoires at later times.

The chain recombines TRBV7-3 with TRBJ1-2, with D unclear. This clonotype originated in a female patient aged 45 to 65 who received an allogeneic stem cell transplant from an unrelated donor, was CMV-positive, and had chronic GVHD only. The T cells may come from the graft donor. Sequenced here: PBMCs, sampled after an allogeneic stem cell transplant with a calcineurin inhibitor and methotrexate. CDR3 coding DNA: TGTGCCAGCAGCTTCTTAACCGGGTATGGCTACACCTTC. Translation: CASSFLTGYGYTF.